The 32 T cell receptor beta chains below were found in one sample sequenced in a study of blood T cell repertoires in COVID-19. Measured with immunoSEQ multiplex PCR; TCRdb has only the in-frame clones, and not every one. The data show 30,000 to 40,000 clones, about 90% seen once. The specimen sequenced was peripheral blood. These receptor sequences come from a man aged 60 to 75 with active or convalescent COVID-19.

This clone is a singleton in its sample. The CDR3 nucleotides read TGCGCCAGCAGCTCGGGACAGGGGGGATACAATGAGCAGTTCTTC. Amino acids: CASSSGQGGYNEQFF. The rearrangement uses TRBV5-1 and TRBJ2-1, with 11 positions matching TRBD1. CDR1 and CDR2 (germline): SGHRS, YFSETQ. V shed 3 bases, J shed 4 bases, and the junction held 3 bases outside the gene matches. CDR3 length equals 15 residues. Based on the CDR3 plus reference TRBV5-1 and TRBJ2-1, the full variable domain is KAGVTQTPRYLIKTRGQQVTLSCSPISGHRSVSWYQQTPGQGLQFLFEYFSETQRNKGNFPGRFSGRQFSNSRSEMNVSTLELGDSALYLCASSSGQGGYNEQFFGPGTRLTVL.

This clone was recorded only once. This sequence joins TRBV19 and TRBJ2-1, with 13 bases aligning to TRBD2. The ends lost 3 bases at V and 8 bases at J; junction bases unmatched: 7. Germline loops: CDR1 LNHDA, CDR2 SQIVND (reference sequence). The CDR3 totals 16 residues. The CDR3 DNA reads as TGTGCCAGTAGTATCAGTCAACTAGCGGGAGGGCATGAGCAGTTCTTC. This codes for CASSISQLAGGHEQFF.

This chain uses TRBV28 with TRBJ2-1; 12 nucleotides agree with TRBD2. This CDR3 comprises 18 residues. Germline V CDR1 and CDR2: MDHEN, SYDVKM. Unmatched junction bases numbered 15, after V lost 5 bases and J lost 7 bases. This CDR3 is CASSGGLAGIGGGNEQFF. CDR3 DNA sequence: TGTGCCAGCAGTGGCGGACTAGCGGGGATAGGGGGAGGGAATGAGCAGTTCTTC.

Only one count was recorded for this clone. CDR3 DNA: TGTGCCAGTAGTAACAGGGGAAACTACGAGCAGTACTTC. Protein product: CASSNRGNYEQYF. The V call is TRBV19, the J call TRBJ2-7, with TRBD1 matching 7 bases. The germline V gene encodes CDR1 LNHDA and CDR2 SQIVND (reference sequence). J was trimmed by 3 bases and V by 4 bases; bases with no gene match: 3. The CDR3 has 13 residues.

J is TRBJ2-1 and V is TRBV5-6, with 7 positions matching TRBD2. CDR3 length equals 17 residues. CDR1 is SGHDT, CDR2 YYEEEE, per germline. Trimming at V came to 4 bases and at J to 0 bases, leaving 10 bases not matched to a gene. CDR3 loop: CASSGDYTKSSYNEQFF. The CDR3 bases are TGTGCCAGCAGCGGGGACTATACTAAGAGCTCCTACAATGAGCAGTTCTTC.

The rearrangement uses TRBV4-2 and TRBJ2-3, with D unclear. Germline assignment: CDR1 LGHNA and CDR2 YNFKEQ. This CDR3 is 14 amino acids long. V lost 0 bases, J lost 0 bases, and 4 bases lay in between. CDR3 bases: TGTGCCAGCAGCCAAGATACTAGCACAGATACGCAGTATTTT. This sequence encodes CASSQDTSTDTQYF.

The chain recombines TRBV5-1 with TRBJ1-1, with D unresolved. Germline-derived CDR1 and CDR2 are SGHRS and YFSETQ. The CDR3 length is 14 residues. Between the trimmed V and J ends, which lost 4 bases and 2 bases, there was a span of 12 bases. CDR3 in amino acids: CASSIGSTNTEAFF. The CDR3 DNA sequence: TGCGCCAGCAGCATAGGCTCGACAAACACTGAAGCTTTCTTT.

The V and J genes are TRBV5-1 and TRBJ2-5, with D possibly TRBD1 on 6 matching bases. Germline V gene sequence: CDR1 SGHRS, CDR2 YFSETQ. V was trimmed by 0 bases and J by 5 bases, leaving 11 bases between them. There are 14 residues in the CDR3. DNA of the CDR3: TGCGCCAGCAGCTTGGTGCAGGGGTTTGAGACCCAGTACTTC. This encodes CASSLVQGFETQYF.

The genes are TRBV19 and TRBJ2-2; D call uncertain. Trimming pared 5 bases from V and 0 bases from J, leaving 13 bases between. Germline values: CDR1 LNHDA, CDR2 SQIVND (reference sequence). The CDR3 has 16 amino acids. Written as DNA, the CDR3 is TGTGCCAGTAGTCTCCTGACTTCTGCGAACACCGGGGAGCTGTTTTTT. Residues: CASSLLTSANTGELFF.

The gene calls are TRBV20-1 and TRBJ2-1, with D tentatively TRBD1 (5 bases). V shed 1 base and J shed 16 bases, with 11 bases lying between them. CDR1 DFQATT and CDR2 SNEGSKA come from the germline V gene (reference sequence). This CDR3 region has 10 residues. CDR3 bases: TGCAGTGCTAGAGTGAAACAGGTTTTCTTC. It encodes CSARVKQVFF.

The rearrangement uses TRBV6-5 and TRBJ1-2; D not certain. Germline lookup yields CDR1 MNHEY and CDR2 SVGAGI. The CDR3 is 11 amino acids. Trimming took 4 bases from V and 5 from J, leaving 5 bases between them. DNA for the CDR3: TGTGCCAGCAGTTCTCAGTATGGCTACACCTTC. It specifies CASSSQYGYTF.

The rearrangement uses TRBV27 and TRBJ2-2, with TRBD2 matching over 9 bases. Germline loops: CDR1 MNHEY, CDR2 SMNVEV (reference sequence). V trimming: 3 bases; J trimming: 6 bases; junction bases outside the gene matches: 5. CDR3 size: 15 residues. The CDR3 reads CASSFWLAGPGELFF. CDR3 in DNA: TGTGCCAGCAGTTTTTGGCTAGCGGGACCCGGGGAGCTGTTTTTT.

This clone was detected only once. The chain carries TRBV5-1 and TRBJ2-2, with D hard to call. Germline V gene data show CDR1 as SGHRS and CDR2 as YFSETQ. With 3 bases removed from V and 0 bases from J, the gap between germline ends came to 9 bases. CDR3 size: 15 residues. The CDR3 loop is CASSSTNPNTGELFF. DNA of the CDR3: TGCGCCAGCAGCTCTACTAACCCGAACACCGGGGAGCTGTTTTTT.

This rearrangement joins TRBV27 to TRBJ2-7; the D gene is possibly TRBD1 (5 bases). Trimming pared 5 bases from V and 6 bases from J, leaving 11 bases between. CDR1 is MNHEY and CDR2 is SMNVEV in the germline V gene (reference sequence). The CDR3 has 12 residues. The CDR3 DNA follows: TGTGCCAGCAGTCACCTTAGGGGCGAGCAGTACTTC. This translates into CASSHLRGEQYF.

The J gene is TRBJ1-3, the V gene TRBV6-5, with unresolved D. From germline, CDR1 is MNHEY and CDR2 SVGAGI. The germline V and J ends were trimmed by 6 bases and 4 bases, with 13 bases remaining between them. The CDR3 extends over 14 amino acids. CDR3 DNA sequence: TGTGCCAGCAGCATCGAGGCCTCAGGAAACACCATATATTTT. The encoded protein is CASSIEASGNTIYF.

In DNA form, the CDR3 reads TGCGCCAGCAGCTTGGCTCAGGGGTCTGAGACCCAGTACTTC. It encodes CASSLAQGSETQYF. The chain is built from TRBV5-1 and TRBJ2-5, with D perhaps matching TRBD1 (6 bases). Trimming pared 0 bases from V and 5 bases from J, leaving 11 bases between. The CDR3 totals 14 residues. Germline assignment: CDR1 SGHRS and CDR2 YFSETQ.

The CDR3 region has the DNA TGTGCCAGCAGCTTGATTACGGGAGAGCAGTTCTTC. Its protein is CASSLITGEQFF. This chain connects TRBV7-9 to TRBJ2-1; weak D call: TRBD2 (5 bases). The CDR3 is 12 amino acids. Germline V lookup: CDR1 SEHNR, CDR2 FQNEAQ (reference sequence). The V and J ends lost 3 bases and 10 bases respectively, with 10 bases between them. The full variable domain, in which reference TRBV7-9 and TRBJ2-1 provide the parts outside the CDR3, is DTGVSQNPRHKITKRGQNVTFRCDPISEHNRLYWYRQTLGQGPEFLTYFQNEAQLEKSRLLSDRFSAERPKGSFSTLEIQRTEQGDSAMYLCASSLITGEQFFGPGTRLTVL.

This clone has only a few counts. The chain combines TRBV4-3 with TRBJ2-1; 9 positions agree with TRBD2. Germline V lookup: CDR1 LGHNA, CDR2 YSLEER. CDR3 size: 18 residues. Trimming removed 3 bases from V and 7 bases from J; junction bases left unmatched: 16. This CDR3 reads CASSQAGGAGRWKNEQFF. The CDR3 coding sequence is TGCGCCAGCAGCCAGGCGGGAGGGGCAGGGCGTTGGAAAAATGAGCAGTTCTTC.

This clone has only one observation. V gene TRBV2 combines with J gene TRBJ1-1; 7 bases align to TRBD1. Germline CDR1 and CDR2: SNHLY and FYNNEI. This CDR3 is built from 13 residues. V lost 5 bases to trimming and J lost 6 bases; unmatched junction nucleotides: 6. The CDR3 DNA sequence: TGTGCCAGCAGTCCCCGAGGGGGCGCTGAAGCTTTCTTT. Its translation: CASSPRGGAEAFF.

This clone was observed a single time. V is TRBV5-1 and J is TRBJ2-1, with TRBD2 matching 11 bases. CDR3 length: 15 amino acids. V lost 4 bases to trimming and J lost 6 bases; unmatched junction nucleotides: 6. CDR1 and CDR2 (germline): SGHRS, YFSETQ. The CDR3, as DNA: TGCGCCAGCAGCCCGACTAGCGGGACTCTCAATGAGCAGTTCTTC. It translates to CASSPTSGTLNEQFF.

The chain carries TRBV19 and TRBJ1-5; 9 nucleotides match TRBD1. V lost 3 bases to trimming and J lost 5 bases; unmatched junction nucleotides: 2. The germline gives CDR1 LNHDA, CDR2 SQIVND (reference sequence). The CDR3 consists of 14 residues. Here the CDR3 reads CASSIGTGYQPQHF. DNA for the CDR3: TGTGCCAGTAGTATCGGGACAGGGTATCAGCCCCAGCATTTT.

For the CDR3, the DNA is TGTGCCATCAGGGGCGGGAGTTCGGCCTACGAGCAGTACTTC. Protein product: CAIRGGSSAYEQYF. The chain couples TRBV10-3 to TRBJ2-7, with 7 bases aligning to TRBD2. Unmatched junction bases numbered 7, after V lost 6 bases and J lost 2 bases. This CDR3 has 14 amino acids. Germline values: CDR1 ENHRY, CDR2 SYGVKD.

V is TRBV5-4 and J is TRBJ1-1; D may be TRBD1 (6 bases). The CDR3 consists of 16 residues. V lost 4 bases to trimming and J lost 2 bases, with 18 bases between them. CDR1 and CDR2 from the germline V gene are SGHNT and YYREEE (reference sequence). For the CDR3, the DNA is TGTGCCAGCAGCCCCAAGAGGGACAAATTTAACACTGAAGCTTTCTTT. Translated, it gives CASSPKRDKFNTEAFF.

V usage is TRBV28 and J usage is TRBJ1-1, with a weak D call TRBD1 (6 bases). The ends were cut back, 4 bases at V and 7 bases at J, with 10 bases in the middle. Germline V CDR1 and CDR2: MDHEN, SYDVKM. The CDR3 contains 12 residues. The CDR3 loop reads CASSSRQVEAFF. The DNA of the CDR3 is TGTGCCAGCAGTTCTAGACAGGTTGAAGCTTTCTTT. Together with reference TRBV28 and TRBJ1-1, the CDR3 gives the full variable domain: DVKVTQSSRYLVKRTGEKVFLECVQDMDHENMFWYRQDPGLGLRLIYFSYDVKMKEKGDIPEGYSVSREKKERFSLILESASTNQTSMYLCASSSRQVEAFFGQGTRLTVV.

The table lists this clone with a count of one. This sequence joins TRBV10-3 and TRBJ1-2, with 7 nucleotides matching TRBD1. The V segment lost 5 bases and the J segment 1 base; nucleotides outside the gene matches: 1. Germline CDR1 and CDR2: ENHRY and SYGVKD. The CDR3 length is 13 residues. The CDR3 DNA sequence: TGTGCCATCAGTAGGGACAGTAACTATGGCTACACCTTC. Its protein product is CAISRDSNYGYTF.

The J gene is TRBJ2-5, the V gene TRBV29-1; D is ambiguous. Looked up from germline, CDR1 is SQVTM and CDR2 is ANQGSEA. CDR3 length equals 12 residues. V gave up 7 bases and J gave up 5 bases, with 14 bases separating them. CDR3 sequence: CSARDIIETQYF. CDR3 DNA sequence: TGCAGCGCTCGAGACATAATCGAGACCCAGTACTTC.

This clone appeared once. This sequence joins TRBV7-2 and TRBJ2-1; D is ambiguous. V lost 5 bases and J lost 8, with 19 bases in between. The V gene's germline CDR1 is SGHTA and CDR2 FQGNSA. The length of the CDR3 is 15 residues. The CDR3 reads CASSPTRLVSHEQFF. The CDR3 coding sequence is TGTGCCAGCAGCCCAACTCGGCTAGTTAGTCATGAGCAGTTCTTC.

The chain employs TRBV13 and TRBJ2-3; 9 bases are shared with TRBD1. The V gene's germline CDR1 is PRHDT and CDR2 FYEKMQ (reference sequence). The CDR3 is made up of 17 amino acids. V trimming: 2 bases; J trimming: 3 bases; junction bases outside the gene matches: 9. The CDR3 here is CASSLRGQGTSTDTQYF. Here the CDR3 DNA reads TGTGCCAGCAGCTTACGTGGACAGGGGACGTCTACAGATACGCAGTATTTT.

Sample share makes this clone medium-sized. The chain combines TRBV6-6 with TRBJ1-1; D is possibly TRBD1 (5 bases). Trimming shortened V by 8 bases and J by 10 bases, and 23 bases separated the two germline ends. The germline gives CDR1 MNHNY, CDR2 SVGAGI (reference sequence). The CDR3 is made up of 14 amino acids. This chain's CDR3 is CASQLVTAKGPAFF. The CDR3 DNA is TGTGCCAGCCAGTTAGTAACAGCTAAGGGGCCAGCTTTCTTT.

This rearrangement joins TRBV27 to TRBJ2-3; 7 bases are a match to TRBD2. Unmatched junction bases numbered 12, after V lost 8 bases and J lost 4 bases. This CDR3 has 15 amino acids. Germline values: CDR1 MNHEY, CDR2 SMNVEV (reference sequence). Written as DNA, the CDR3 is TGTGCCAGCTCCCGGACCGGGACTATTTCAGATACGCAGTATTTT. This gives the protein CASSRTGTISDTQYF.

The chain combines TRBV29-1 with TRBJ2-3; TRBD1 agrees at 8 bases. The junction had 15 bases not matched to a gene; V was cut back by 7 bases and J by 6 bases. The CDR3 totals 15 residues. The germline V gene has CDR1 SQVTM and CDR2 ANQGSEA. The CDR3 bases are TGCAGCGCAGGAGTATCACAGGGGGTGTCCGATACGCAGTATTTT. Translating gives CSAGVSQGVSDTQYF.

This clone was seen once. The CDR3 region has the DNA TGTGCCAGCAGCCGACAGTTCTACGAGCAGTACTTC. Protein sequence: CASSRQFYEQYF. V is TRBV28 and J is TRBJ2-7; TRBD1 might be the D (5 bases). V lost 6 bases and J 3 bases, leaving 9 bases between the germline ends. Germline assignment: CDR1 MDHEN and CDR2 SYDVKM. The CDR3 consists of 12 residues.